This T cell receptor beta chain was captured by sequencing in a study of blood T cell repertoires in COVID-19. Repertoires were generated with immunoSEQ multiplex PCR, while TCRdb's copy carries only in-frame clones and drops some. The profile shows about 180,000 clones, about 81% of them singletons. The germline CDR1 and CDR2 sequences are SGDLS and YYNGEE. CDR3 size: 13 residues. The V end was cut by 1 base, the J end by 5 bases, with 10 bases between. This sequence was found in an elderly woman with COVID-19, enrolled during active disease. The V call is TRBV9, the J call TRBJ2-7; D gene unclear. Sequenced: peripheral blood. CDR3 in DNA: TGTGCCAGCAGCGTATCCGTTTTTGACGAGCAGTACTTC. Its protein product is CASSVSVFDEQYF. The whole variable domain, filled in from reference TRBV9 and TRBJ2-7, reads DSGVTQTPKHLITATGQRVTLRCSPRSGDLSVYWYQQSLDQGLQFLIQYYNGEERAKGNILERFSAQQFPDLHSELNLSSLELGDSALYFCASSVSVFDEQYFGPGTRLTVT.